This section outlines one TCR beta chain sequence together with its context. Trimming removed 4 bases at V and 5 bases at J, with 14 bases between. This CDR3 spans 14 amino acids. Germline V lookup: CDR1 SNHLY, CDR2 FYNNEI. The source of the sample is a study of patients and donors after allogeneic stem cell transplantation. A single record per CDR3 protein comes from TCRdb applying MiXCR to the RT-PCR reads. This table has 150,000 to 200,000 distinct CDR3 sequences, less than 45% appearing once. Specimen: blood, either unsorted or a sorted T cell fraction (not recorded which). This sequence was found in a human donor who was either an allogeneic HSCT recipient or a stem cell or donor lymphocyte infusion donor (not recorded which). It is not recorded whose cells these are; they may come from a transplant donor. The chain is built from TRBV2 and TRBJ1-2; D gene uncertain. The CDR3 bases are TGTGCCAGCAGTGCGTCTGTGGGAGGATATGGCTACACCTTC. Amino acids: CASSASVGGYGYTF.